These 14 T cell receptor beta chains were sequenced from one sample in a study of OX40 agonist ivuxolimab in advanced cancers. This table comes from immunoSEQ multiplex PCR, and its TCRdb copy is limited to in-frame clones, with some not included. Of 50,000 to 60,000 clones in the sample, around nine tenths were seen once. Material: CD4+ or CD8+ T cells sorted from blood, obtained in a trial of the OX40 agonist ivuxolimab. Every receptor here comes from an adult with an advanced solid tumor such as melanoma, head and neck, liver or kidney cancer.

The genes are TRBV5-4 and TRBJ2-1, with a tentative D call TRBD2 (5 bases). Germline CDR1 reads SGHNT; CDR2 reads YYREEE (reference sequence). Trimming removed 0 bases from V and 4 bases from J, with 11 bases in between. This CDR3 region has 15 residues. The CDR3 DNA sequence: TGTGCCAGCAGCTTGGGGGAAGCGGCTTACAATGAGCAGTTCTTC. It translates to CASSLGEAAYNEQFF.

This clone was detected once. The chain couples TRBV29-1 to TRBJ2-1, with a weak D call TRBD2 (5 bases). V was trimmed by 7 bases and J by 8 bases, leaving 24 bases between them. The germline gives CDR1 SQVTM, CDR2 ANQGSEA. This CDR3 spans 15 amino acids. In DNA, the CDR3 is TGCAGCGCCCGCCTCGGAGCGGATTACGCGGATGAGCAGTTCTTC. Translating it yields CSARLGADYADEQFF.

The V and J genes are TRBV27 and TRBJ2-2, with 9 bases lining up with TRBD1. Per the germline V gene, CDR1 is MNHEY and CDR2 is SMNVEV (reference sequence). The CDR3 length is 18 residues. V was pared by 6 bases and J by 1 base, with 12 bases of the junction left unmatched. The CDR3 bases are TGTGCCAGCAGCAAAAGGAAGGACAGGGGTGGGAACACCGGGGAGCTGTTTTTT. This gives the protein CASSKRKDRGGNTGELFF.

V is TRBV7-8 and J is TRBJ1-5; D unclear. Between the trimmed V and J ends, which lost 4 bases and 0 bases, there was a span of 10 bases. The length of the CDR3 is 15 residues. Germline V lookup: CDR1 SGHVS, CDR2 FQNEAQ. The CDR3 region is CASSSAPTSNQPQHF. The CDR3 DNA is TGTGCCAGCAGCTCTGCCCCCACTAGCAATCAGCCCCAGCATTTT.

The chain employs TRBV18 and TRBJ1-2, with TRBD1 as a possible D gene (6 bases). V gave up 3 bases and J gave up 6 bases, with 23 bases separating them. Germline CDR1 KGHSH, CDR2 LQKENI. The CDR3 has 17 residues. This CDR3 reads CASSPSPGDTGQHGYTF. CDR3 in DNA: TGTGCCAGCTCACCTTCACCGGGGGATACAGGGCAACATGGCTACACCTTC.

The chain is built from TRBV5-6 and TRBJ1-5, with D unresolved. The CDR3 is made up of 15 amino acids. The germline gives CDR1 SGHDT, CDR2 YYEEEE. Trimming left V 4 bases short and J 11 bases short, with 22 bases between. The CDR3 spells CASSPAGGPRRSQHF. The CDR3 DNA reads TGTGCCAGCAGCCCGGCGGGTGGACCCCGGCGGTCCCAGCATTTT.

The V and J genes are TRBV9 and TRBJ1-2; no clear D. Germline CDR1 and CDR2: SGDLS and YYNGEE. V was pared by 0 bases and J by 4 bases, with 10 bases between. This CDR3 is 14 amino acids long. CDR3 in amino acids: CASSVGWEGYGYTF. CDR3 in DNA: TGTGCCAGCAGCGTAGGCTGGGAGGGCTATGGCTACACCTTC.

V gene TRBV25-1 combines with J gene TRBJ1-1; D may be TRBD1 (5 bases). Germline V gene lookup returns CDR1 MGHDK and CDR2 SYGVNS. The germline V and J ends were trimmed by 8 bases and 2 bases, with 12 bases remaining between them. CDR3 size: 13 residues. In DNA, the CDR3 is TGTGCCAGCCGGAGAGGGGCTAACACTGAAGCTTTCTTT. Its protein is CASRRGANTEAFF.

This clone was counted once. The rearrangement uses TRBV4-3 and TRBJ2-3, with a weak D call TRBD1 (7 bases). From germline, CDR1 is LGHNA and CDR2 YSLEER. Trimming removed 4 bases at V and 2 bases at J, with 19 bases between. This CDR3 comprises 17 residues. In nucleotides, the CDR3 is TGCGCCAGCAGCCCCTCCCACAGGGGACTCCTCACAGATACGCAGTATTTT. Protein product: CASSPSHRGLLTDTQYF.

The V and J genes are TRBV5-6 and TRBJ1-5; 7 nucleotides match TRBD1. This CDR3 contains 13 residues. Losses at the gene ends were 4 bases for V and 5 bases for J; bases not matched to a gene: 3. CDR1 is SGHDT and CDR2 is YYEEEE in the germline V gene. The CDR3 region is CASSNDRDQPQHF. The CDR3 nucleotides are TGTGCCAGCAGCAACGACAGGGATCAGCCCCAGCATTTT.

The gene calls are TRBV9 and TRBJ2-1; the D gene is possibly TRBD2 (6 bases). This CDR3 contains 14 residues. Germline lookup yields CDR1 SGDLS and CDR2 YYNGEE. Trimming removed 0 bases from V and 6 bases from J, with 10 bases in between. CDR3 in DNA: TGTGCCAGCAGCGTAGCGGGAGAGGTCAATGAGCAGTTCTTC. It is translated as CASSVAGEVNEQFF. The full variable domain, completed using reference TRBV9 and TRBJ2-1, is DSGVTQTPKHLITATGQRVTLRCSPRSGDLSVYWYQQSLDQGLQFLIQYYNGEERAKGNILERFSAQQFPDLHSELNLSSLELGDSALYFCASSVAGEVNEQFFGPGTRLTVL.

The J gene is TRBJ1-4, the V gene TRBV5-1, with a tentative D call TRBD1 (6 bases). The germline V and J ends were trimmed by 8 bases and 7 bases, with 18 bases remaining between them. Germline V lookup: CDR1 SGHRS, CDR2 YFSETQ. This CDR3 spans 14 amino acids. The CDR3 spells CASHRGRGSEKLFF. The DNA for the CDR3 is TGCGCCAGTCATCGGGGGCGTGGATCTGAAAAACTGTTTTTT.

This sequence joins TRBV5-6 and TRBJ1-4; D not certain. V was shortened by 4 bases and J by 3 bases, with 7 bases between the two germline ends. CDR3 length: 13 residues. Germline CDR1 is SGHDT and CDR2 is YYEEEE. CDR3 nucleotide sequence: TGTGCCAGCAGCGGGCGGGCTAATGAAAAACTGTTTTTT. Protein product: CASSGRANEKLFF. The full variable domain, rest sourced from reference TRBV5-6 and TRBJ1-4, is DAGVTQSPTHLIKTRGQQVTLRCSPKSGHDTVSWYQQALGQGPQFIFQYYEEEERQRGNFPDRFSGHQFPNYSSELNVNALLLGDSALYLCASSGRANEKLFFGSGTQLSVL.

The rearrangement uses TRBV4-3 and TRBJ2-7; D unresolved. The length of the CDR3 is 14 residues. The V end was cut by 1 base, the J end by 5 bases, with 12 bases between. Germline V gene lookup returns CDR1 LGHNA and CDR2 YSLEER. This CDR3 reads CASSQGTPADEQYF. For the CDR3, the DNA is TGCGCCAGCAGCCAAGGGACCCCGGCTGACGAGCAGTACTTC.